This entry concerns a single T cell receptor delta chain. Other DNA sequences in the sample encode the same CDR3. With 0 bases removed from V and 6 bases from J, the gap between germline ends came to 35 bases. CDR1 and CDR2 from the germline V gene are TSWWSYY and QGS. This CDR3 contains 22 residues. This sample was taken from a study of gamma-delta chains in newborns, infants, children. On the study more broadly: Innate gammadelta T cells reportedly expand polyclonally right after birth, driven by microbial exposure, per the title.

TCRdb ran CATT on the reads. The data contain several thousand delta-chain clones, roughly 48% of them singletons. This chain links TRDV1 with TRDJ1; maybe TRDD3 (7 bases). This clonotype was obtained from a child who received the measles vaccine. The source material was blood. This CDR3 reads CALGELTFRTCWGAFGNNKLIF. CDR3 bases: TGTGCTCTTGGGGAACTAACCTTCCGTACTTGCTGGGGGGCCTTCGGTAACAATAAACTCATCTTT.